The clone carrying this TCR beta chain was recorded at least ten times. Its antigen is unknown. Full-length variable regions came from constant-region reverse primers plus semi-nested Nested Universal Primer A PCR. TCRdb reanalysed the 5' RACE reads using MiXCR and keeps one entry per CDR3 protein. The table records tens of thousands of distinct CDR3 sequences, roughly 15% of them present only once. Trimming pared 8 bases from V and 5 bases from J, leaving 6 bases between. CDR1 is ENHRY, CDR2 SYGVKD, per germline. The CDR3 length is 11 residues. Study-level results: The TCR gene usage of tumor memory CD4+ T cells clustered together with blood and lymph node memory CD4+ cells and with lymph node naive CD4+ cells. Tumor Tregs overlapped most with tumor, then blood, naive CD4+ cells.

The chain is built from TRBV10-3 and TRBJ2-2; unclear D gene. The source material was naive CD4+ T cells sorted from blood. Subset denoted: naive CD4+ T cells, CD4+CD45RA+CD25-. The TCR sequence derives from a female donor with breast cancer. CDR3 nucleotide sequence: TGTGCCATCGGATGGACCGGGGAGCTGTTTTTT. It translates to CAIGWTGELFF.